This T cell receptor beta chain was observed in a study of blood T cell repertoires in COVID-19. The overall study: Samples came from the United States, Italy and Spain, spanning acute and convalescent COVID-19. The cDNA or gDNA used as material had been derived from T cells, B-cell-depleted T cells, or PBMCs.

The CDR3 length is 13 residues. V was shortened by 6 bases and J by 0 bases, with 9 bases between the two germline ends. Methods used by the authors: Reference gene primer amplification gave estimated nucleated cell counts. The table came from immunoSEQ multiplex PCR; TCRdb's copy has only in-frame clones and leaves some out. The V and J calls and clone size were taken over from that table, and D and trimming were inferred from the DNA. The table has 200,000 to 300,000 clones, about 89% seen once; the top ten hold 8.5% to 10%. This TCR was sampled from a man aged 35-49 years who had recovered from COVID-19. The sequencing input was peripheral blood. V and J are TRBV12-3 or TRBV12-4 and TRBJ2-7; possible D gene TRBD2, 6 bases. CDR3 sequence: CASREGDSYEQYF. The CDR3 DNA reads TGTGCCAGCAGGGAGGGTGACTCCTACGAGCAGTACTTC.